Detailed here is one T cell receptor (beta chain). Its antigen remains unknown. J was trimmed by 2 bases and V by 2 bases; bases with no gene match: 6. Germline V CDR1 and CDR2: LGHNA, YNFKEQ. The CDR3 is 16 amino acids. The data were taken from a study of cytomegalovirus exposure and HLA in healthy donors. Study-wide results and caveats: Apparent HLA restriction characterized most CMV-associated TCR beta chains in a later analysis. Per published reports, the classifier diagnosed cytomegalovirus status with high specificity and sensitivity.

The study ran its PCR with 60 Vbeta and 13 Jbeta primers. The table came from immunoSEQ multiplex PCR; TCRdb's copy has only in-frame clones and leaves some out. The sample consists of 150,000 to 200,000 clones, around 80% of them appearing once. The source is a woman aged 50 to 60 in good health and CMV-seronegative. The chain employs TRBV4-2 and TRBJ2-1, with 7 bases lining up with TRBD2. Sample: PBMCs. CDR3 region: CASSQKERDPYNEQFF. DNA of the CDR3: TGTGCCAGCAGCCAAAAAGAGCGGGACCCCTACAATGAGCAGTTCTTC.